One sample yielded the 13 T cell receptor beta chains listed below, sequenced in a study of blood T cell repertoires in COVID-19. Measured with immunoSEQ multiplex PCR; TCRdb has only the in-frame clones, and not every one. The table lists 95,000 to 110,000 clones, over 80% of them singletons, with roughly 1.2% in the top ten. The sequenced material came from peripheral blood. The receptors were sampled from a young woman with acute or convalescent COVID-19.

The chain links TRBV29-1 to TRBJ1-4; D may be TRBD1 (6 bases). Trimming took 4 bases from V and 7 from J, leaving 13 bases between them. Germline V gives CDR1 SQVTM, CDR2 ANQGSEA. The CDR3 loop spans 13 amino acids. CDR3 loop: CSVVQGLSEKLFF. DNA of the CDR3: TGCAGCGTTGTTCAGGGGCTCAGTGAAAAACTGTTTTTT. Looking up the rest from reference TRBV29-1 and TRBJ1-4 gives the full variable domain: SAVISQKPSRDICQRGTSLTIQCQVDSQVTMMFWYRQQPGQSLTLIATANQGSEATYESGFVIDKFPISRPNLTFSTLTVSNMSPEDSSIYLCSVVQGLSEKLFFGSGTQLSVL.

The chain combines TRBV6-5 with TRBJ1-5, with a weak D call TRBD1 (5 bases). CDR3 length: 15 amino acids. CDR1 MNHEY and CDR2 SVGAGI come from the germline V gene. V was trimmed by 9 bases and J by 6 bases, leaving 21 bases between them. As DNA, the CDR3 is TGTGCCAGTGAAGGGGTGGGAGGGTTGAGTCAGCCCCAGCATTTT. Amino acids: CASEGVGGLSQPQHF.

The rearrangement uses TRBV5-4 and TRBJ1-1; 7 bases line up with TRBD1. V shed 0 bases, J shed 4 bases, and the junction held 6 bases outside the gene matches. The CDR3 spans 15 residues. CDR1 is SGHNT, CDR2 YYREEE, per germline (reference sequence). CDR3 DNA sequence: TGTGCCAGCAGCTTGGGGGAAGGGGGCGGCACTGAAGCTTTCTTT. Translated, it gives CASSLGEGGGTEAFF.

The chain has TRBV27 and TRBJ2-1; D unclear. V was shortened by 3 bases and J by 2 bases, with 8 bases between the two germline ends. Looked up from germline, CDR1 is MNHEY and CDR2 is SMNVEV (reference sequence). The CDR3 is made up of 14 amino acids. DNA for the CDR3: TGTGCCAGCAGTTTGGGCAGGCCCTACAATGAGCAGTTCTTC. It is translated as CASSLGRPYNEQFF.

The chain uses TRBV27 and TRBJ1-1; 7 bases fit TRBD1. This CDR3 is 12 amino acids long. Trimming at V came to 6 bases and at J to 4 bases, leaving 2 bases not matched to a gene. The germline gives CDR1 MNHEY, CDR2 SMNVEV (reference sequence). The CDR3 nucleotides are TGTGCCAGCAGGGACAGGCGCACTGAAGCTTTCTTT. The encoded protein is CASRDRRTEAFF.

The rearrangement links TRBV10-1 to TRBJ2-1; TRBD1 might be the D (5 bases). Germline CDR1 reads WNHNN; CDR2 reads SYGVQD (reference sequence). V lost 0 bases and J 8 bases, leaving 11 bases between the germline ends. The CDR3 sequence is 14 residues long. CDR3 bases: TGCGCCAGCAGTGAGTCTAGTTGGGGCCATGAGCAGTTCTTC. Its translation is CASSESSWGHEQFF.

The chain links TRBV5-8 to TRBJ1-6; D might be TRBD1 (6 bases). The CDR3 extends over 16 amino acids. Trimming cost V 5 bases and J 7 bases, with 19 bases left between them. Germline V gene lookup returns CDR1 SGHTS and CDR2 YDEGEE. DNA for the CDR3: TGTGCCAGCAGGTCGCCACAGGGAGTCGTGAATTCACCCCTCCACTTT. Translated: CASRSPQGVVNSPLHF. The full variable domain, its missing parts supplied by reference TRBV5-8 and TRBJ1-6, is EAGVTQSPTHLIKTRGQQATLRCSPISGHTSVYWYQQALGLGLQFLLWYDEGEERNRGNFPPRFSGRQFPNYSSELNVNALELEDSALYLCASRSPQGVVNSPLHFGNGTRLTVT.

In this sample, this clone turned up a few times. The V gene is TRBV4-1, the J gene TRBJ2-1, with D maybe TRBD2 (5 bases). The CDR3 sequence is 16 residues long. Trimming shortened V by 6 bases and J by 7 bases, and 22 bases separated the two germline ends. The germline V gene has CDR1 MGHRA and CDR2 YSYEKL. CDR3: CASSPIGRTEENEQFF. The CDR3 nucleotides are TGCGCCAGCAGTCCAATTGGACGGACTGAGGAAAATGAGCAGTTCTTC.

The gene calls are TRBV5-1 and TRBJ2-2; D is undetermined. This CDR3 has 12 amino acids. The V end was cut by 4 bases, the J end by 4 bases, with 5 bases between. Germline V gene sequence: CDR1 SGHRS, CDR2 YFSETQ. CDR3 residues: CASSPSTGELFF. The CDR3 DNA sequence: TGCGCCAGCAGCCCGAGCACCGGGGAGCTGTTTTTT.

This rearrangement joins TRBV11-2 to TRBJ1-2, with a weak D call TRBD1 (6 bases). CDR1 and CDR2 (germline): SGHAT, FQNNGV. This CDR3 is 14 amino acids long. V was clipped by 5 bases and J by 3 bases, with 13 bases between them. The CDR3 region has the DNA TGTGCCAGCAGCCACAGGGACGGAGACTATGGCTACACCTTC. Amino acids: CASSHRDGDYGYTF.

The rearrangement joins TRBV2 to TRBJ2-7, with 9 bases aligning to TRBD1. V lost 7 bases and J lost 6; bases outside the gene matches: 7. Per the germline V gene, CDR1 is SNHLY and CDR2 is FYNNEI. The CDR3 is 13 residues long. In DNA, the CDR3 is TGTGCCAGCACGGACAGGGGCAAAACCGAGCAGTACTTC. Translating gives CASTDRGKTEQYF.

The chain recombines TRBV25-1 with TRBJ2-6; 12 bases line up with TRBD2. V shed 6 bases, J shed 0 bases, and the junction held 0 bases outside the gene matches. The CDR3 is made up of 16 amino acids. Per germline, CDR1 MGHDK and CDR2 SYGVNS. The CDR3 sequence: CASRTSGGSGANVLTF. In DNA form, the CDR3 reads TGTGCCAGCAGGACTAGCGGGGGCTCTGGGGCCAACGTCCTGACTTTC.

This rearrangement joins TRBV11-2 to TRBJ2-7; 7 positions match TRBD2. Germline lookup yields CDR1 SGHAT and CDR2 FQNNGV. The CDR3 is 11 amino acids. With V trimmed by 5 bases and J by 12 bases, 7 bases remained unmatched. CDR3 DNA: TGTGCCAGCAGCGTACAGACTAGCCTGTACTTC. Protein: CASSVQTSLYF.